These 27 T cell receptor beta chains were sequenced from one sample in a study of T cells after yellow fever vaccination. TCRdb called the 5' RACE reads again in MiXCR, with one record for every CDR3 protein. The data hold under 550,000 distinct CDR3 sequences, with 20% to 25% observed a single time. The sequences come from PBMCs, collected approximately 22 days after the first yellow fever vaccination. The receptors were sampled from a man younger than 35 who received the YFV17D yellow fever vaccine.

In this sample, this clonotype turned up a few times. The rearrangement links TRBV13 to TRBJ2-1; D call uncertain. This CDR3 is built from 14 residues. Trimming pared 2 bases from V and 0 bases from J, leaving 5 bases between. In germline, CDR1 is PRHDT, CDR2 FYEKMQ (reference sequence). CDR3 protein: CASSLLASYNEQFF. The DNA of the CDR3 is TGTGCCAGCAGCTTATTGGCCTCCTACAATGAGCAGTTCTTC.

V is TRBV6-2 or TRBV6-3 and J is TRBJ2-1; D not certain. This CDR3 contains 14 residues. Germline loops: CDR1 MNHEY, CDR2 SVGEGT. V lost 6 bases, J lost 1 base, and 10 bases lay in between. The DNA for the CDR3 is TGTGCCAGCAGCCTCGTTCGGTCCTACAATGAGCAGTTCTTC. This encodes CASSLVRSYNEQFF.

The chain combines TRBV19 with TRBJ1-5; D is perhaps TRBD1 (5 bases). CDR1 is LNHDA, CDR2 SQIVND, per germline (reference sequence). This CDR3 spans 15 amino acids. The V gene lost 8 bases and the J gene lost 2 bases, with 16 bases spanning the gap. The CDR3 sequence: CASRNGLGGNQPQHF. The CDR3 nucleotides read TGTGCCAGTCGTAACGGGTTGGGGGGCAATCAGCCCCAGCATTTT.

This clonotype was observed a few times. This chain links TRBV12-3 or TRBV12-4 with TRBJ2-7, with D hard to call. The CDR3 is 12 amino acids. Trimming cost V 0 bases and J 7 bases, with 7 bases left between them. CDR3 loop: CASSLARWEQYF. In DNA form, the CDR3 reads TGTGCCAGCAGTTTAGCGCGGTGGGAGCAGTACTTC.

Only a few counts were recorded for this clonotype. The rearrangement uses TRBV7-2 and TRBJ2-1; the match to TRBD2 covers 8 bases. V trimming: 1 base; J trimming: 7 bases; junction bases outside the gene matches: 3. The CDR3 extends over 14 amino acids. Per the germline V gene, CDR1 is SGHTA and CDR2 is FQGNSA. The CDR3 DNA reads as TGTGCCAGCAGCTTAGGGACTAGCTGGAATGAGCAGTTCTTC. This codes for CASSLGTSWNEQFF.

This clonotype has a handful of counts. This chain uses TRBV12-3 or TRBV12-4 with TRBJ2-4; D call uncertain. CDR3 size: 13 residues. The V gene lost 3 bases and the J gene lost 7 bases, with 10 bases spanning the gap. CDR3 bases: TGTGCCAGCAGTTTTCTCCGGACGAACATTCAGTACTTC. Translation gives CASSFLRTNIQYF.

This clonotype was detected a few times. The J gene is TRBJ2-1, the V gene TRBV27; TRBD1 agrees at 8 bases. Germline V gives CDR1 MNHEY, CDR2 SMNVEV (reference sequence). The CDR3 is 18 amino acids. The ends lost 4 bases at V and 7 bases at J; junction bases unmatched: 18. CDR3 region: CASSSAARGLGFRNEQFF. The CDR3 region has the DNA TGTGCCAGCAGTTCTGCGGCCAGGGGGCTAGGGTTCAGGAATGAGCAGTTCTTC.

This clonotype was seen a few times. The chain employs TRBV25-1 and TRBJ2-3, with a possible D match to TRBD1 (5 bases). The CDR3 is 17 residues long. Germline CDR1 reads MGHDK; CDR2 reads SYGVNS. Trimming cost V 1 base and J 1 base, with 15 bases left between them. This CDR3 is CASSEWEQVTGTDTQYF. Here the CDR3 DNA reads TGTGCCAGCAGTGAATGGGAACAGGTCACGGGCACAGATACGCAGTATTTT.

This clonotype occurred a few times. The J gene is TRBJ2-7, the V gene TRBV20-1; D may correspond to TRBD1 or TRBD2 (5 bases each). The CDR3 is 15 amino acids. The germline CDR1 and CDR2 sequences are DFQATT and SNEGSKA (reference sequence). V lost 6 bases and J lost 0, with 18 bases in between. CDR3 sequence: CSASDRDRSSYEQYV. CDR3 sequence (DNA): TGCAGTGCCTCAGACCGGGACCGGAGCTCCTACGAGCAGTACGTC.

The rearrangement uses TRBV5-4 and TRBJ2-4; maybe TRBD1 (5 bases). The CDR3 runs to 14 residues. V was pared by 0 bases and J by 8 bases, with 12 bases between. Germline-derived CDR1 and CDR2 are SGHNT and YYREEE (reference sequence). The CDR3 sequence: CASSLVGRVDIQYF. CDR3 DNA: TGTGCCAGCAGCTTGGTAGGCAGGGTGGACATTCAGTACTTC.

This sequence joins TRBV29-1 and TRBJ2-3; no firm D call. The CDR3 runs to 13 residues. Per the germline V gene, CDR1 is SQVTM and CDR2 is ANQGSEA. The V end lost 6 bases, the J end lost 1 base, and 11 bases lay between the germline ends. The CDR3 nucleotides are TGCAGCGTGCGGCGATTGGGCACAGATACGCAGTATTTT. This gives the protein CSVRRLGTDTQYF.

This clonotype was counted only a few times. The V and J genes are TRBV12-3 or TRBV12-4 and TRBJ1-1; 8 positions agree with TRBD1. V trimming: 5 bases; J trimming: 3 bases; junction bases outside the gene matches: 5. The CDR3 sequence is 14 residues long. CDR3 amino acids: CASSQTQGDTEAFF. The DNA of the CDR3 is TGTGCCAGCAGTCAAACACAGGGGGACACTGAAGCTTTCTTT.

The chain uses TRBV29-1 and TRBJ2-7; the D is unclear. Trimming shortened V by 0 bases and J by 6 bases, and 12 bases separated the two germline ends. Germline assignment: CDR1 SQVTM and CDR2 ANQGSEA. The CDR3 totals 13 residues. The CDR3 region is CSVEDFSTSEQYF. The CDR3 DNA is TGCAGCGTTGAAGATTTTTCCACAAGCGAGCAGTACTTC.

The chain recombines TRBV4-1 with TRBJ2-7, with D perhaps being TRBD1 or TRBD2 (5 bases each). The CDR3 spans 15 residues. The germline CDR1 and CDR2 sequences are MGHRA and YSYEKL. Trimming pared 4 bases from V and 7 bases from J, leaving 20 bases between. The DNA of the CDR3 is TGCGCCAGCAGCCCAACCGTGGCAGGGAGAGGTGAGCAGTACGTC. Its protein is CASSPTVAGRGEQYV.

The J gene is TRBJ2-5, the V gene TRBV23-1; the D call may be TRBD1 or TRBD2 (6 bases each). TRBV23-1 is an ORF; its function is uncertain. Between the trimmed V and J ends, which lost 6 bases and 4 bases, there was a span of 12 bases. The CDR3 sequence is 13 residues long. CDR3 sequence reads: CASRQGGGETQYF. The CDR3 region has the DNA TGCGCCAGCAGACAAGGAGGGGGAGAGACCCAGTACTTC.

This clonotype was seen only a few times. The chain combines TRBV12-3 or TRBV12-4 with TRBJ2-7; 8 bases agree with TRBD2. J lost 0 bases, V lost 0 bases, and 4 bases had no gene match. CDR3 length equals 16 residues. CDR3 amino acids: CASSLAKRGSSYEQYV. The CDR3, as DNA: TGTGCCAGCAGTTTAGCCAAGCGGGGGAGCTCCTACGAGCAGTACGTC.

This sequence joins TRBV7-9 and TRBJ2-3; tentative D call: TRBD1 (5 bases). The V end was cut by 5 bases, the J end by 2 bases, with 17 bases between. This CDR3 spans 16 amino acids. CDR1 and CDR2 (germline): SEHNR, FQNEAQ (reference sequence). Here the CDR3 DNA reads TGTGCCAGCAGCCCTGCTCAGGGCCCCCCCACAGATACGCAGTATTTT. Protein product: CASSPAQGPPTDTQYF.

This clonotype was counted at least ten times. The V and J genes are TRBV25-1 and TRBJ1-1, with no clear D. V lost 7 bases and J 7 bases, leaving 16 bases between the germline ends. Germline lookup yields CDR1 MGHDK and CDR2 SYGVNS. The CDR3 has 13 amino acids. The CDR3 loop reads CASISHRVGEAFF. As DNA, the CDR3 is TGTGCCAGCATATCCCACCGGGTCGGTGAAGCTTTCTTT.

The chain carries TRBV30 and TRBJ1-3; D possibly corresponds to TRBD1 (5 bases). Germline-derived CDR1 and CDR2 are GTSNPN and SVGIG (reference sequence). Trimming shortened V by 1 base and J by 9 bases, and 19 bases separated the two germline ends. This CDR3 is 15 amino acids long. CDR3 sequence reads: CAWSAGAGIAGTIYF. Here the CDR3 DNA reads TGTGCCTGGAGTGCCGGGGCAGGGATTGCCGGCACCATATATTTT.

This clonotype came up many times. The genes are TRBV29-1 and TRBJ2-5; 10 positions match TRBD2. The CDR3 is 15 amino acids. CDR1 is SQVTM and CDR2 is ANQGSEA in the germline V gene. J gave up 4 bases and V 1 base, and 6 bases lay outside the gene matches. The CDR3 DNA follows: TGCAGCGTTGAAGGGCCTAGCGGGGGCCGAGAGACCCAGTACTTC. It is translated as CSVEGPSGGRETQYF. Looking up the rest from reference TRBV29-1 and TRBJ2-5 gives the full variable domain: SAVISQKPSRDICQRGTSLTIQCQVDSQVTMMFWYRQQPGQSLTLIATANQGSEATYESGFVIDKFPISRPNLTFSTLTVSNMSPEDSSIYLCSVEGPSGGRETQYFGPGTRLLVL.

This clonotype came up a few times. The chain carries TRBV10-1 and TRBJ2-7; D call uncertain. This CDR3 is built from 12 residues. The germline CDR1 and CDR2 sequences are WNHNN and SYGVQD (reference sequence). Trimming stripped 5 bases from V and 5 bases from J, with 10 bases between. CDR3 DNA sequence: TGCGCCAGCAGTCAGAATGAAGACGAGCAGTACTTC. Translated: CASSQNEDEQYF.

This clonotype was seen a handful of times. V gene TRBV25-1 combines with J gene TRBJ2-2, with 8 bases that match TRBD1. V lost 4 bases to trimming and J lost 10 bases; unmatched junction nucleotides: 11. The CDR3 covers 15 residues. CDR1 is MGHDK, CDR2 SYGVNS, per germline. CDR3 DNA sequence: TGTGCCAGCAGTGCCCAGGGGGCGGGTATCCTGGAGCTGTTTTTT. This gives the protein CASSAQGAGILELFF.

CDR3 sequence reads: CASTITTLNTEAFF. The CDR3 DNA sequence: TGTGCCAGCACGATTACCACATTGAACACTGAAGCTTTCTTT. This chain uses TRBV7-9 with TRBJ1-1; no clear D. Germline V CDR1 and CDR2: SEHNR, FQNEAQ (reference sequence). V gave up 7 bases and J gave up 0 bases, with 12 bases separating them. The CDR3 length is 14 residues.

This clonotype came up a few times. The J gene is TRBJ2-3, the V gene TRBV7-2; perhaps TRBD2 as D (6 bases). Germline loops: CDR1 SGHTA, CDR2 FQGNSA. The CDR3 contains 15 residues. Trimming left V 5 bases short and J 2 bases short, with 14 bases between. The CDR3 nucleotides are TGTGCCAGCAGCCACGGGGGACCAAACACAGATACGCAGTATTTT. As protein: CASSHGGPNTDTQYF.

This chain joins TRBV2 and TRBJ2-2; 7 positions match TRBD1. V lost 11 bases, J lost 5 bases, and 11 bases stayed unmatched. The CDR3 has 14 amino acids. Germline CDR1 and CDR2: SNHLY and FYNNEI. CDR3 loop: CAGQTGFSTGELFF. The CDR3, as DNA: TGTGCCGGACAGACAGGGTTTTCTACCGGGGAGCTGTTTTTT.

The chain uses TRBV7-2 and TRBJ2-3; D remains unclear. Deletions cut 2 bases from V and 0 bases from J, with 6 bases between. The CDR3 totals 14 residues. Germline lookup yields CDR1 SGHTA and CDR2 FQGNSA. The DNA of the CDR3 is TGTGCCAGCAGCTTATCAACTAGCACAGATACGCAGTATTTT. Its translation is CASSLSTSTDTQYF.

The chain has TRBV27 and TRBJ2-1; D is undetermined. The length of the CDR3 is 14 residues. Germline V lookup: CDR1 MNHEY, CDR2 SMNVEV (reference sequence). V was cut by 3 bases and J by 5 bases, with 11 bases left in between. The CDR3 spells CASSFWAGNNEQFF. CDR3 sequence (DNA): TGTGCCAGCAGTTTTTGGGCAGGCAACAATGAGCAGTTCTTC.